These 27 T cell receptor beta chains share one sample of origin, sequenced in a study of beta chain features in type 1 diabetes. The entirety of the isolated RNA underwent reverse transcription, so expressed TCRB transcripts were sequenced. Assay used: immunoSEQ multiplex PCR; TCRdb lists only in-frame clones, some missing. The repertoire holds 70,000 to 90,000 clones, 30% to 40% seen once, with 0.45% in the top ten. Sequenced: stem cell memory CD4+ T cells from blood. These receptors all stem from a woman younger than 30 in good health.

This clone appeared a few times. The chain joins TRBV10-3 to TRBJ2-3; D possibly corresponds to TRBD1 (5 bases). The CDR3 is 15 residues long. From germline, CDR1 is ENHRY and CDR2 SYGVKD. V was shortened by 0 bases and J by 6 bases, with 13 bases between the two germline ends. The CDR3 DNA follows: TGTGCCATCAGTGAGTCAGGGCAGGACATGGATACGCAGTATTTT. Protein sequence: CAISESGQDMDTQYF.

This clone was seen only a few times. The J gene is TRBJ1-2, the V gene TRBV15, with TRBD1 identical over 8 bases. V shed 5 bases and J 3 bases; nucleotides not matched to a gene: 11. Germline lookup yields CDR1 LNHNV and CDR2 YYDKDF (reference sequence). The CDR3 is made up of 16 amino acids. The DNA for the CDR3 is TGTGCCACCAGCCGAGCCCGGGACAGGATTGACTATGGCTACACCTTC. The encoded protein is CATSRARDRIDYGYTF.

The V gene is TRBV15, the J gene TRBJ1-3, with D hard to call. V was shortened by 1 base and J by 3 bases, with 7 bases between the two germline ends. The germline CDR1 and CDR2 sequences are LNHNV and YYDKDF (reference sequence). CDR3 length equals 14 residues. Here the CDR3 reads CATSRGADGNTIYF. The DNA of the CDR3 is TGTGCCACCAGCAGAGGGGCAGATGGAAACACCATATATTTT. Full variable domain (missing parts from reference TRBV15 and TRBJ1-3): DAMVIQNPRYQVTQFGKPVTLSCSQTLNHNVMYWYQQKSSQAPKLLFHYYDKDFNNEADTPDNFQSRRPNTSFCFLDIRSPGLGDTAMYLCATSRGADGNTIYFGEGSWLTVV.

This clone has just a few counts. The genes are TRBV7-2 and TRBJ2-2; possible D gene TRBD1, 5 bases. V was pared by 2 bases and J by 1 base, with 8 bases between. The germline gives CDR1 SGHTA, CDR2 FQGNSA. The CDR3 extends over 15 amino acids. CDR3 region: CASSLNQGNTGELFF. Written as DNA, the CDR3 is TGTGCCAGCAGCTTAAATCAGGGGAACACCGGGGAGCTGTTTTTT.

V gene TRBV29-1 combines with J gene TRBJ2-1, with TRBD1 as a possible D gene (6 bases). The CDR3 is 16 residues long. Trimming removed 4 bases from V and 3 bases from J, with 19 bases in between. Looked up from germline, CDR1 is SQVTM and CDR2 is ANQGSEA. The CDR3, as DNA: TGCAGCGTTGGGGGATTAGGGGGATTAATCTACAATGAGCAGTTCTTC. Its protein is CSVGGLGGLIYNEQFF.

The gene calls are TRBV18 and TRBJ1-4; weak D call: TRBD1 (5 bases). Deletions cut 6 bases from V and 2 bases from J, with 13 bases between. The CDR3 consists of 15 residues. The V gene's germline CDR1 is KGHSH and CDR2 LQKENI. The CDR3 is CASSTSGLTNEKLFF. The CDR3 bases are TGTGCCAGCTCTACCTCAGGGTTGACTAATGAAAAACTGTTTTTT.

This clone has just a few counts. CDR3 sequence: CASSQVVAQGAFF. For the CDR3, the DNA is TGCGCCAGCAGCCAAGTTGTAGCGCAGGGGGCTTTCTTT. The rearrangement links TRBV4-1 to TRBJ1-1; D may be TRBD1 (6 bases). V gave up 1 base and J gave up 11 bases, with 14 bases separating them. Germline loops: CDR1 MGHRA, CDR2 YSYEKL. CDR3 size: 13 residues.

This clone was detected only a few times. The V call is TRBV2, the J call TRBJ2-1, with a weak D call TRBD1 (5 bases). The CDR3 loop spans 12 amino acids. Germline V gives CDR1 SNHLY, CDR2 FYNNEI. V was trimmed by 6 bases and J by 6 bases, leaving 9 bases between them. The CDR3 protein is CASSITGNEQFF. CDR3 DNA sequence: TGTGCCAGCAGCATTACAGGCAATGAGCAGTTCTTC.

The J gene is TRBJ1-4, the V gene TRBV9; 9 bases match TRBD1. CDR3 length equals 16 residues. The V and J ends lost 3 bases and 5 bases, in that order; junction bases with no gene match: 8. Germline CDR1 is SGDLS and CDR2 is YYNGEE. The CDR3 loop is CASSADRGGGNEKLFF. The CDR3 DNA reads TGTGCCAGCAGCGCGGACAGGGGCGGGGGGAATGAAAAACTGTTTTTT.

This sequence joins TRBV7-2 and TRBJ1-1, with 8 bases matching TRBD1. CDR3 length equals 17 residues. V shed 1 base and J 10 bases; nucleotides not matched to a gene: 17. CDR1 is SGHTA, CDR2 FQGNSA, per germline. The CDR3 loop reads CASSLGGQGARGRGAFF. As DNA, the CDR3 is TGTGCCAGCAGCTTAGGCGGGCAGGGGGCTAGGGGGAGAGGAGCTTTCTTT.

The chain combines TRBV5-1 with TRBJ1-5; the D is unclear. CDR3 length: 15 residues. The V end lost 4 bases, the J end lost 2 bases, and 13 bases lay between the germline ends. Germline V CDR1 and CDR2: SGHRS, YFSETQ. The CDR3 is CASSPYPGGNQPQHF. The CDR3 bases are TGCGCCAGCAGCCCGTACCCCGGGGGCAATCAGCCCCAGCATTTT.

The table lists this clone with many counts. The gene calls are TRBV29-1 and TRBJ2-6, with D perhaps TRBD2 (5 bases). Germline V lookup: CDR1 SQVTM, CDR2 ANQGSEA. Trimming pared 5 bases from V and 2 bases from J, leaving 7 bases between. The CDR3 is 13 residues long. The CDR3 coding sequence is TGCAGCGTTTTGGAGGCTGGGGCCAACGTCCTGACTTTC. Translating it yields CSVLEAGANVLTF.

The chain uses TRBV7-9 and TRBJ1-4; 7 nucleotides line up with TRBD1. This CDR3 is 14 amino acids long. CDR1 and CDR2 from the germline V gene are SEHNR and FQNEAQ (reference sequence). V shed 2 bases and J 8 bases; nucleotides not matched to a gene: 5. This chain's CDR3 is CASSLRGQGEKLFF. The CDR3 DNA reads as TGTGCCAGCAGCTTAAGGGGGCAGGGGGAAAAACTGTTTTTT.

In its sample, this clone was seen a few times. The chain is built from TRBV14 and TRBJ1-2; D ambiguous. Per the germline V gene, CDR1 is SGHDN and CDR2 is FVKESK. The V end lost 4 bases, the J end lost 0 bases, and 12 bases lay between the germline ends. The CDR3 spans 15 residues. The CDR3 nucleotides read TGTGCCAGCAGCCCTCAACTTGGAGCTAACTATGGCTACACCTTC. It yields the protein CASSPQLGANYGYTF.

The J gene is TRBJ2-1, the V gene TRBV5-1; TRBD2 matches 7 bases. The V gene end was trimmed by 5 bases and the J gene end by 1 base; junction bases not matched to a gene: 3. CDR3 length equals 14 residues. Looked up from germline, CDR1 is SGHRS and CDR2 is YFSETQ. CDR3 sequence: CASRSGESYNEQFF. CDR3 DNA: TGCGCCAGCAGGAGCGGGGAATCCTACAATGAGCAGTTCTTC.

This clone was detected a few times. One end of the junction is discordant with germline, which a read error may explain. The chain's CDR3 is CASSLGDRVNSEAFF. Written as DNA, the CDR3 is TGTGCCAGCAGCTTGGGGGACAGGGTGAACTCTGAAGCTTTCTTT. The rearrangement joins TRBV7-9 to TRBJ1-1, with 9 bases aligning to TRBD1. Germline CDR1 and CDR2: SEHNR and FQNEAQ (reference sequence). The CDR3 contains 15 residues.

Only a few counts were recorded for this clone. The V gene is TRBV27, the J gene TRBJ1-2; 7 nucleotides match TRBD1. Germline V gene lookup returns CDR1 MNHEY and CDR2 SMNVEV (reference sequence). J lost 5 bases, V lost 5 bases, and 8 bases had no gene match. This CDR3 contains 14 residues. CDR3 DNA sequence: TGTGCCAGCAGTACGACAGGGACTGGGTATGGCTACACCTTC. It specifies CASSTTGTGYGYTF.

This clone was seen more than once but under ten times. This chain links TRBV19 with TRBJ2-1; no clear D. V was trimmed by 1 base and J by 0 bases, leaving 7 bases between them. The CDR3 is 15 residues long. CDR1 is LNHDA, CDR2 SQIVND, per germline (reference sequence). DNA for the CDR3: TGTGCCAGTAGTATAGCCCGAGACTCCTACAATGAGCAGTTCTTC. This encodes CASSIARDSYNEQFF.

The table lists this clone with a few counts. The genes are TRBV2 and TRBJ2-1; 14 positions agree with TRBD2. This CDR3 spans 15 amino acids. Losses at the gene ends were 5 bases for V and 8 bases for J; bases not matched to a gene: 5. The germline V gene encodes CDR1 SNHLY and CDR2 FYNNEI. The CDR3 DNA sequence: TGTGCCAGCAGTTCGGGACTAGCGGGAGAGGATGAGCAGTTCTTC. Its protein is CASSSGLAGEDEQFF.

Of note for this clone: Other DNA sequences within the sample encode an identical CDR3. The chain's CDR3 is CASSLGESSYNEQFF. The CDR3 DNA sequence: TGTGCCAGCAGCTTAGGGGAGAGCTCCTACAATGAGCAGTTCTTC. This sequence joins TRBV7-2 and TRBJ2-1, with D possibly TRBD2 on 5 matching bases. Germline loops: CDR1 SGHTA, CDR2 FQGNSA. Trimming stripped 1 base from V and 0 bases from J, with 7 bases between. The CDR3 runs to 15 residues.

This chain uses TRBV4-3 with TRBJ1-1; tentatively, D is TRBD1 (5 bases). The CDR3 sequence is 14 residues long. Trimming pared 0 bases from V and 11 bases from J, leaving 16 bases between. CDR1 is LGHNA, CDR2 YSLEER, per germline. DNA of the CDR3: TGCGCCAGCAGCCAAGATTGGGGGGGAATCGGGGCTTTCTTT. This gives the protein CASSQDWGGIGAFF.

This clone was seen only a few times. The rearrangement uses TRBV7-8 and TRBJ1-5; D is possibly TRBD1 (5 bases). The germline V and J ends were trimmed by 4 bases and 4 bases, with 17 bases remaining between them. The CDR3 has 16 amino acids. CDR1 and CDR2 from the germline V gene are SGHVS and FQNEAQ. The CDR3, as DNA: TGTGCCAGCAGCTCAACAGGTGGCAGGTGGAATCAGCCCCAGCATTTT. Its translation: CASSSTGGRWNQPQHF. The complete variable domain, with remaining parts taken from reference TRBV7-8 and TRBJ1-5, reads GAGVSQSPRYKVAKRGQDVALRCDPISGHVSLFWYQQALGQGPEFLTYFQNEAQLDKSGLPSDRFFAERPEGSVSTLKIQRTQQEDSAVYLCASSSTGGRWNQPQHFGDGTRLSIL.

This clone was observed at least ten times. V gene TRBV11-2 combines with J gene TRBJ2-5, with D possibly being TRBD2 (5 bases). CDR1 SGHAT and CDR2 FQNNGV come from the germline V gene. The V end was cut by 1 base, the J end by 6 bases, with 6 bases between. CDR3 size: 12 residues. This CDR3 reads CASSLGGKTQYF. The DNA for the CDR3 is TGTGCCAGCAGCTTAGGAGGGAAGACCCAGTACTTC.

The chain joins TRBV29-1 to TRBJ2-3; D is perhaps TRBD2 (6 bases). From germline, CDR1 is SQVTM and CDR2 ANQGSEA. V shed 4 bases and J shed 5 bases, with 13 bases lying between them. This CDR3 has 13 residues. The CDR3 nucleotides are TGCAGCGTTGGTACGGGAGTGGTAGATACGCAGTATTTT. Encoded protein: CSVGTGVVDTQYF.

For the CDR3, the DNA is TGTGCCAGCAGCTTCGGACAGGAAGAGCAGTTCTTC. It codes for CASSFGQEEQFF. V usage is TRBV9 and J usage is TRBJ2-1; 7 bases are shared with TRBD1. The V segment lost 4 bases and the J segment 10 bases; nucleotides outside the gene matches: 5. Germline assignment: CDR1 SGDLS and CDR2 YYNGEE. The CDR3 spans 12 residues.

This clone was counted between two and nine times. The rearrangement uses TRBV4-3 and TRBJ2-7, with TRBD2 identical over 15 bases. Unmatched junction bases numbered 8, after V lost 5 bases and J lost 6 bases. CDR3 size: 16 residues. Looked up from germline, CDR1 is LGHNA and CDR2 is YSLEER. CDR3 in DNA: TGCGCCAGCAGCGAAAGGACTAGCGGGGGGGTAGCCGAGCAGTACTTC. Its protein is CASSERTSGGVAEQYF.

The chain couples TRBV6-5 to TRBJ2-2; 8 bases map to TRBD2. The CDR3 has 15 amino acids. The ends lost 6 bases at V and 2 bases at J; junction bases unmatched: 5. Germline lookup yields CDR1 MNHEY and CDR2 SVGAGI. CDR3 region: CASSRGGANTGELFF. The DNA of the CDR3 is TGTGCCAGCAGCCGGGGGGGGGCCAACACCGGGGAGCTGTTTTTT.